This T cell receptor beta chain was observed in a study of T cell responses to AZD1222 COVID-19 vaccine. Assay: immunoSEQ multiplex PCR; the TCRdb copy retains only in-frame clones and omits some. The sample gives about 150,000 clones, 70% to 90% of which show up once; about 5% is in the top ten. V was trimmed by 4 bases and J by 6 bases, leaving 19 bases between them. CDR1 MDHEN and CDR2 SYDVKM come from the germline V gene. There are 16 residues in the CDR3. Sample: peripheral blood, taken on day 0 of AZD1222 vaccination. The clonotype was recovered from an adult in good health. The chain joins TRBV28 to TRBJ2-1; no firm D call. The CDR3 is CASSSFTPSPGNEQFF. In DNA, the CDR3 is TGTGCCAGCAGTTCTTTTACCCCATCTCCGGGCAATGAGCAGTTCTTC.